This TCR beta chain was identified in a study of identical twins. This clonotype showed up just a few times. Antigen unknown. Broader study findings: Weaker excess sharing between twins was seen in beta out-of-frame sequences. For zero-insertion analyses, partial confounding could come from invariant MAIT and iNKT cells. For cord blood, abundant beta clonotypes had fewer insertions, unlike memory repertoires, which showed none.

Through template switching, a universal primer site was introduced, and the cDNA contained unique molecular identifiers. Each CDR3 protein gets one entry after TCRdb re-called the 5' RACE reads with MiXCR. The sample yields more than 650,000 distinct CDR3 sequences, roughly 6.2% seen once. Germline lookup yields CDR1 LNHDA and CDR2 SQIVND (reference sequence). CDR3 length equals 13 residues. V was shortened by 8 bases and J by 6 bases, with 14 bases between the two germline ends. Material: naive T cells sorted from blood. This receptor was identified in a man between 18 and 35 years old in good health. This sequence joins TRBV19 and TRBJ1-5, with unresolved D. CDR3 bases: TGTGCCAGTTCTCCGGGATACGGTCAGCCCCAGCATTTT. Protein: CASSPGYGQPQHF.